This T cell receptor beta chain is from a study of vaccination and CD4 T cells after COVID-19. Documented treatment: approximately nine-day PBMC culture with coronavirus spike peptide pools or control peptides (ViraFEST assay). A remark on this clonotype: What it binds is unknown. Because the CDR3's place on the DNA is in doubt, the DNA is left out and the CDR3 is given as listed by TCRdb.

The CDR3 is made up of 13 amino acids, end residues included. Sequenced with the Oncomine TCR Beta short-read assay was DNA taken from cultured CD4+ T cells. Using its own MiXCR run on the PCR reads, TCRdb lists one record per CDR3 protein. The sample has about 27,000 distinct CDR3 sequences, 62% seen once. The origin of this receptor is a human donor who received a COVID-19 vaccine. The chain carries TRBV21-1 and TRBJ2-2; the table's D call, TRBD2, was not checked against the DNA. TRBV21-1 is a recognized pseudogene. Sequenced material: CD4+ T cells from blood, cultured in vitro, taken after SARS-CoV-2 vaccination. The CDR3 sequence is CTLVGEGTGELFF.